This T cell receptor (beta chain) was identified in a study of identical twins. Addition of a universal primer site occurred through template switching, and cDNA carried unique molecular identifiers. TCRdb redid the calling of the 5' RACE reads with MiXCR, one entry per CDR3 protein. The repertoire holds some 1,700,000 distinct CDR3 sequences, with more than 30% as singletons. This CDR3 comprises 12 residues. Germline-derived CDR1 and CDR2 are DFQATT and SNEGSKA (reference sequence). V was clipped by 1 base and J by 7 bases, with 7 bases between them. Study conclusions and caveats: An excess of low generation probability was shown by twin-shared out-of-frame alpha sequences.

Healthy Caucasian donors formed the entire cohort. About this clonotype: Antigen specificity is unknown.

The gene calls are TRBV20-1 and TRBJ1-4, with a weak D call TRBD1 (5 bases). Sequenced: cord blood. The source of this sequence is a newborn girl in good health. The CDR3 protein is CSARVGLEKLFF. The CDR3 nucleotides are TGCAGTGCTAGAGTGGGGCTTGAAAAACTGTTTTTT.